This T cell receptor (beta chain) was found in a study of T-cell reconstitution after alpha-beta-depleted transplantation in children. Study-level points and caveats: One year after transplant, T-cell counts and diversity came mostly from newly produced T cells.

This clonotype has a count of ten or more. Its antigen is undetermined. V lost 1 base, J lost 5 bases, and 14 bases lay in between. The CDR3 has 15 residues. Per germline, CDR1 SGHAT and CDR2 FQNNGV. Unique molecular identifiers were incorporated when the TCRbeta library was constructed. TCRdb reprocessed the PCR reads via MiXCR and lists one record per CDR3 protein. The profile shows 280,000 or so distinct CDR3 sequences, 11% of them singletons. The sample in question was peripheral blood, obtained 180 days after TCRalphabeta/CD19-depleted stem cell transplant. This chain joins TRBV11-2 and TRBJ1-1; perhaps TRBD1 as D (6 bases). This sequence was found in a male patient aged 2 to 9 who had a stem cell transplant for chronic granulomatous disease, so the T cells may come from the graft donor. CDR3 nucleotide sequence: TGTGCCAGCAGCTTAGCCCGGGGGCGAGGGACTGAAGCTTTCTTT. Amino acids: CASSLARGRGTEAFF.